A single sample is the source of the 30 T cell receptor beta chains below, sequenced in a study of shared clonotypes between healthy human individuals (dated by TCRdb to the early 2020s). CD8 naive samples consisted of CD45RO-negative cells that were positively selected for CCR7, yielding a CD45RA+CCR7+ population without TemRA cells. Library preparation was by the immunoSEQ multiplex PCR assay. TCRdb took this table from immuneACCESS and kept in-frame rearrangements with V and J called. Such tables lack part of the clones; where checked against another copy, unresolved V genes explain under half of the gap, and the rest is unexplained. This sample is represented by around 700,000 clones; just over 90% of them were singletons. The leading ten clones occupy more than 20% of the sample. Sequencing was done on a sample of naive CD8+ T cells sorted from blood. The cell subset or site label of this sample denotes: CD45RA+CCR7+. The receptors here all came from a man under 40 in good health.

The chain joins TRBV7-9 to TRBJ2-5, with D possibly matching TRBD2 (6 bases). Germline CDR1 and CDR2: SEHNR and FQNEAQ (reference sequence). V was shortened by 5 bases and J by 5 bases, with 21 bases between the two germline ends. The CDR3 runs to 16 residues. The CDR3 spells CASSIDAAGPGETQYF. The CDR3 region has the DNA TGTGCCAGCAGCATAGACGCCGCGGGGCCGGGGGAGACCCAGTACTTC.

The CDR3 sequence: CASSEEGLAGGEETQYF. In DNA form, the CDR3 reads TGTGCCAGCAGTGAAGAGGGACTAGCGGGAGGGGAAGAGACCCAGTACTTC. V is TRBV2 and J is TRBJ2-5; TRBD2 matches 16 bases. Germline V gene sequence: CDR1 SNHLY, CDR2 FYNNEI. Trimming removed 1 base from V and 3 bases from J; junction bases left unmatched: 2. The CDR3 totals 17 residues.

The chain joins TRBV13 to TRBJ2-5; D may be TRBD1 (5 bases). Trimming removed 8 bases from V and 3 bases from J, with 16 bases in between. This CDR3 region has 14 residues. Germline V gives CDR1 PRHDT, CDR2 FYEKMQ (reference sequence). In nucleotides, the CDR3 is TGTGCCAGCTCCCCAGGGCCCCCAAAAGAGACCCAGTACTTC. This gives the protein CASSPGPPKETQYF.

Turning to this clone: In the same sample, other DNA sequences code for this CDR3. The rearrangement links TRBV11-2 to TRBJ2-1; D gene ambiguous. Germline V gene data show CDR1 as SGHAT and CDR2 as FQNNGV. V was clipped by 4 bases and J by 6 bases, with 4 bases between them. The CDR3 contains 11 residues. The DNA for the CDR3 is TGTGCCAGCAGCTCAACCAATGAGCAGTTCTTC. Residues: CASSSTNEQFF.

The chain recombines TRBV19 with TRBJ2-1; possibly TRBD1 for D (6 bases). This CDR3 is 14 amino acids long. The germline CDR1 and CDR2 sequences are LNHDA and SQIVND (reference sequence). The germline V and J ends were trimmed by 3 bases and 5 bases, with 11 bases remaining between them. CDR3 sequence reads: CASSIWGLHNEQFF. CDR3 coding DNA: TGTGCCAGTAGTATTTGGGGGCTCCACAATGAGCAGTTCTTC.

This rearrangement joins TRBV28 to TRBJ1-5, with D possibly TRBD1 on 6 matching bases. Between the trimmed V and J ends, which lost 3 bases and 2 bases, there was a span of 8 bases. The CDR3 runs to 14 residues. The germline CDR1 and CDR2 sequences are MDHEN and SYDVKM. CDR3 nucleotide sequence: TGTGCCAGCAGTTTCCGACAGGGCAATCAGCCCCAGCATTTT. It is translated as CASSFRQGNQPQHF.

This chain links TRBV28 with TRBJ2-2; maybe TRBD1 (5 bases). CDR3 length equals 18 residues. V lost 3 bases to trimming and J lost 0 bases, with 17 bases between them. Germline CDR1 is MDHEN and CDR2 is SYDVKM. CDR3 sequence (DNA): TGTGCCAGCAGTTTTTACCCCCCGGACATCACGAACACCGGGGAGCTGTTTTTT. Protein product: CASSFYPPDITNTGELFF.

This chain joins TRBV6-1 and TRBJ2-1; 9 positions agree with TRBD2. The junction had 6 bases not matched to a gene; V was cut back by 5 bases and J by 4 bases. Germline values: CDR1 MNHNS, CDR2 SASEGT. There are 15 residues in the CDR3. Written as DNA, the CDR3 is TGTGCCAGCAGTACGGGACTAGCAGCTTACAATGAGCAGTTCTTC. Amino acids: CASSTGLAAYNEQFF.

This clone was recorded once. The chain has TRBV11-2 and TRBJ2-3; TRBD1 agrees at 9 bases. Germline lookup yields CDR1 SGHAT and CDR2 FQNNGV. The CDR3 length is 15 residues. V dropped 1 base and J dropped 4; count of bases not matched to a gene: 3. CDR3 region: CASSLVGTGPDTQYF. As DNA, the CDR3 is TGTGCCAGCAGCTTAGTCGGGACAGGGCCAGATACGCAGTATTTT. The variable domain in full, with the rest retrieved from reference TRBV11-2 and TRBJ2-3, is EAGVAQSPRYKIIEKRQSVAFWCNPISGHATLYWYQQILGQGPKLLIQFQNNGVVDDSQLPKDRFSAERLKGVDSTLKIQPAKLEDSAVYLCASSLVGTGPDTQYFGPGTRLTVL.

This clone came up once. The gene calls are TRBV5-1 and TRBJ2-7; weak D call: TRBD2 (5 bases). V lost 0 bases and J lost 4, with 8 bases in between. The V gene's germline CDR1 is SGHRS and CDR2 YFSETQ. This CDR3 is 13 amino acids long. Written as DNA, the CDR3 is TGCGCCAGCAGCTTGGGCGGGCAGTACGAGCAGTACTTC. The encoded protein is CASSLGGQYEQYF.

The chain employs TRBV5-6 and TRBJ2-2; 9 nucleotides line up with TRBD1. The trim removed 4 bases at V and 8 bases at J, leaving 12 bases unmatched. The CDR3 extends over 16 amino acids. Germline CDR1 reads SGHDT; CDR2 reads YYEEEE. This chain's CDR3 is CASSLGQGLLIGELFF. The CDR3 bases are TGTGCCAGCAGCCTGGGACAGGGACTACTTATTGGGGAGCTGTTTTTT.

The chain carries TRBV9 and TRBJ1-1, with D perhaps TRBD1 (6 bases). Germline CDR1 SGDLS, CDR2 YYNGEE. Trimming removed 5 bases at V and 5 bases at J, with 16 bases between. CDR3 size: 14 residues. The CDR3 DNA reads TGTGCCAGCAGTCTAGGGGGGAGAGAAACTGAAGCTTTCTTT. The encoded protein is CASSLGGRETEAFF.

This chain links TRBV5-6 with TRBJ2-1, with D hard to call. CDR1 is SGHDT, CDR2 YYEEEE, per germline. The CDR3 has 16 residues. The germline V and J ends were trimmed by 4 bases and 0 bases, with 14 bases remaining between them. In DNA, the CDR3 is TGTGCCAGCAGCCTCCGTTACCCGAGCTCCTACAATGAGCAGTTCTTC. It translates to CASSLRYPSSYNEQFF.

CDR3 protein: CASSLSFTGAGELFF. CDR3 bases: TGTGCCAGCAGTTTATCGTTTACAGGGGCCGGGGAGCTGTTTTTT. The J gene is TRBJ2-2, the V gene TRBV27; 7 bases are a match to TRBD1. The germline CDR1 and CDR2 sequences are MNHEY and SMNVEV (reference sequence). The CDR3 extends over 15 amino acids. The V gene end was trimmed by 0 bases and the J gene end by 6 bases; junction bases not matched to a gene: 4.

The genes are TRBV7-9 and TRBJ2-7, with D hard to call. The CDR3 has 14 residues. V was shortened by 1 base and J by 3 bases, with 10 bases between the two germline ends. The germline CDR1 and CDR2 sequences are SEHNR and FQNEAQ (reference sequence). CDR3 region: CASSLGLGFYEQYF. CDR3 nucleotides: TGTGCCAGCAGCTTAGGTCTGGGTTTCTACGAGCAGTACTTC. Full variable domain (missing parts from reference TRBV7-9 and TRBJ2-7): DTGVSQNPRHKITKRGQNVTFRCDPISEHNRLYWYRQTLGQGPEFLTYFQNEAQLEKSRLLSDRFSAERPKGSFSTLEIQRTEQGDSAMYLCASSLGLGFYEQYFGPGTRLTVT.

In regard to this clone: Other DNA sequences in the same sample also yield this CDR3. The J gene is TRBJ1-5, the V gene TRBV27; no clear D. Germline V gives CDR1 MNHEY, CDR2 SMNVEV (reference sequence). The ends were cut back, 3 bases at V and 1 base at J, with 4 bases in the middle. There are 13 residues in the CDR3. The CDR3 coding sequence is TGTGCCAGCAGTTTTGCGAGCAATCAGCCCCAGCATTTT. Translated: CASSFASNQPQHF.

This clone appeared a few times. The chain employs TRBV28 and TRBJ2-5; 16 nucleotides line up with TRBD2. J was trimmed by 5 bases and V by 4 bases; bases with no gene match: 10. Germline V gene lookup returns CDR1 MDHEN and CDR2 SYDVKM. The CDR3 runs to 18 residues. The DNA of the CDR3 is TGTGCCAGCAGTTGGGGACTAGCGGGAGGGCCGAGCAAGGAGACCCAGTACTTC. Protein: CASSWGLAGGPSKETQYF.

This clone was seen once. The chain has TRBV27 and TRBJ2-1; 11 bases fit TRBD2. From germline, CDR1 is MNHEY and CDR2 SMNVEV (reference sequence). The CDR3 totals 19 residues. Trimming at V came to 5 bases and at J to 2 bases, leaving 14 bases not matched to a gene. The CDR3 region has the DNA TGTGCCAGCAGTCCCTTGCTAGCGGGAGGTGGACTAACCTACAATGAGCAGTTCTTC. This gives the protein CASSPLLAGGGLTYNEQFF.

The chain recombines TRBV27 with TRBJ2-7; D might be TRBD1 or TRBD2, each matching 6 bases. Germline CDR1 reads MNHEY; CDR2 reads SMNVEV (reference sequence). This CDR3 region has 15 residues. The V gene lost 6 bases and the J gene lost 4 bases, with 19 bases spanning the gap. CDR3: CASRGGETGGYEQYF. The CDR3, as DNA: TGTGCCAGCAGGGGCGGGGAGACAGGTGGGTACGAGCAGTACTTC.

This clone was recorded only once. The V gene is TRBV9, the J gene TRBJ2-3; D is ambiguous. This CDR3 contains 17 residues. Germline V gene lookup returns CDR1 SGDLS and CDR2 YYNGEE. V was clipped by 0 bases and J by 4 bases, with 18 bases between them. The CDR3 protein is CASSVESFHQAADTQYF. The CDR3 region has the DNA TGTGCCAGCAGCGTAGAGTCTTTCCATCAGGCCGCAGATACGCAGTATTTT.

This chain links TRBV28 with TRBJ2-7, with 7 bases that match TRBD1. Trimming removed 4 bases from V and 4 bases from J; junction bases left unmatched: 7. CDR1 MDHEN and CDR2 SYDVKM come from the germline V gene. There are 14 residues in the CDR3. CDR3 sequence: CASSWTGEVYEQYF. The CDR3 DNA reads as TGTGCCAGCAGTTGGACAGGCGAGGTGTACGAGCAGTACTTC.

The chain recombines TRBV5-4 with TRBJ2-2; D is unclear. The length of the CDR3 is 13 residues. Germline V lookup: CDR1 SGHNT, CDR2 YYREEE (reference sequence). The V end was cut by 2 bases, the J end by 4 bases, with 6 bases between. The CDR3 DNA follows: TGTGCCAGCAGCTTTGGACGCACCGGGGAGCTGTTTTTT. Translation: CASSFGRTGELFF.

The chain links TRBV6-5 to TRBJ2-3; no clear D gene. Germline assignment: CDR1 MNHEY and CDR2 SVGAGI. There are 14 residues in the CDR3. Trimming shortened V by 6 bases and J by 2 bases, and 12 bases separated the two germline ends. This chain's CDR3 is CASSLGVHTDTQYF. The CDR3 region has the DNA TGTGCCAGCAGCCTCGGCGTACACACAGATACGCAGTATTTT.

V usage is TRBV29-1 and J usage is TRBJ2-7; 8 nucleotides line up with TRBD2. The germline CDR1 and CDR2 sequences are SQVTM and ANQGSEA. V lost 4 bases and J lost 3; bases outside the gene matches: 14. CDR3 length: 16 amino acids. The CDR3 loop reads CSVGAGRREALYEQYF. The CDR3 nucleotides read TGCAGCGTTGGGGCTGGAAGGCGGGAGGCGCTCTACGAGCAGTACTTC.

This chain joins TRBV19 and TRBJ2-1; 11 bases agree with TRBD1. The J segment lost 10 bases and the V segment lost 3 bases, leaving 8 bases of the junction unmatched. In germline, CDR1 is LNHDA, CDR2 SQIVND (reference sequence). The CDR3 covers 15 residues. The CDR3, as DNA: TGTGCCAGTAGTATCAATTCGGACAGGGGGCGAGAGCAGTTCTTC. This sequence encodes CASSINSDRGREQFF.

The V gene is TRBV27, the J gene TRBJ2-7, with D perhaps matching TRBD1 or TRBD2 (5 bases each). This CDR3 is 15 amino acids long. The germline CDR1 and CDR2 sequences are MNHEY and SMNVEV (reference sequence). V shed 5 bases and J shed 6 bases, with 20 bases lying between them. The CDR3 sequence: CASSIPGTSQAEQYF. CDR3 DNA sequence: TGTGCCAGCAGTATACCGGGGACGTCTCAAGCCGAGCAGTACTTC.

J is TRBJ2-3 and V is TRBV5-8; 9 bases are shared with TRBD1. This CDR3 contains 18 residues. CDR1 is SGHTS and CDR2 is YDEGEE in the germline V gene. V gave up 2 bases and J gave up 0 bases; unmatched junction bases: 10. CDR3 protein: CASSFPIRDRVSTDTQYF. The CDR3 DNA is TGTGCCAGCAGCTTCCCCATCCGGGACAGGGTTAGCACAGATACGCAGTATTTT. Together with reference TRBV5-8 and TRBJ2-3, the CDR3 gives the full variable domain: EAGVTQSPTHLIKTRGQQATLRCSPISGHTSVYWYQQALGLGLQFLLWYDEGEERNRGNFPPRFSGRQFPNYSSELNVNALELEDSALYLCASSFPIRDRVSTDTQYFGPGTRLTVL.

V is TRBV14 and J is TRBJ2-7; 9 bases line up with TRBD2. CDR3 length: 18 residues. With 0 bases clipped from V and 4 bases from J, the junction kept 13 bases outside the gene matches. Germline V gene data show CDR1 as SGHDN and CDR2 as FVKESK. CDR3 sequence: CASSQDFIPSGKYYEQYF. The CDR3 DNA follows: TGTGCCAGCAGCCAAGATTTTATCCCTAGCGGGAAATATTACGAGCAGTACTTC.

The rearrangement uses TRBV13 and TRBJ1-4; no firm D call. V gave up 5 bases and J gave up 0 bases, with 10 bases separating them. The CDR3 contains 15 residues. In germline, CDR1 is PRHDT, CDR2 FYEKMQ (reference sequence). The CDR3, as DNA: TGTGCCAGCAGCCCTCTCAGTGCAACTAATGAAAAACTGTTTTTT. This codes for CASSPLSATNEKLFF.

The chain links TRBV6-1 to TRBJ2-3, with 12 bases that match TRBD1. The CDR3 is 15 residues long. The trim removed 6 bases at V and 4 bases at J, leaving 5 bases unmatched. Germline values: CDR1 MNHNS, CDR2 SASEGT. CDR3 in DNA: TGTGCCAGCAGCCCCGGGACAGGGGGCCCAGATACGCAGTATTTT. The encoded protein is CASSPGTGGPDTQYF.